What follows are 14 T cell receptor beta chains derived from one specimen sequenced in a study of T-cell reconstitution after alpha-beta-depleted transplantation in children. This sample's TCRbeta library carried unique molecular identifier barcodes. One entry per CDR3 protein, called by TCRdb with MiXCR from the PCR reads. The sample holds 200,000 to 300,000 distinct CDR3 sequences, around 11% seen once. The starting material was PBMCs from the stem cell graft donor, obtained from the stem cell graft. These receptors all come from a human donor who donated a stem cell graft to a child with acute lymphoblastic leukemia.

At least ten counts were recorded for this clonotype. The J gene is TRBJ2-7, the V gene TRBV5-1; D may be TRBD1 (5 bases). CDR3 length: 14 residues. V was clipped by 0 bases and J by 2 bases, with 9 bases between them. CDR1 SGHRS and CDR2 YFSETQ come from the germline V gene. For the CDR3, the DNA is TGCGCCAGCAGCTTGGTTCTAGGGGCCTACGAGCAGTACTTC. Its protein product is CASSLVLGAYEQYF. Filled out from reference TRBV5-1 and TRBJ2-7, the complete variable domain reads KAGVTQTPRYLIKTRGQQVTLSCSPISGHRSVSWYQQTPGQGLQFLFEYFSETQRNKGNFPGRFSGRQFSNSRSEMNVSTLELGDSALYLCASSLVLGAYEQYFGPGTRLTVT.

This clonotype was seen ten or more times. The rearrangement joins TRBV20-1 to TRBJ2-5; TRBD2 might be the D (6 bases). The CDR3 is 14 amino acids. CDR1 DFQATT and CDR2 SNEGSKA come from the germline V gene (reference sequence). Trimming took 3 bases from V and 4 from J, leaving 15 bases between them. This chain's CDR3 is CSARGGSDRETQYF. The CDR3 nucleotides are TGCAGTGCTAGGGGGGGAAGTGACAGAGAGACCCAGTACTTC.

At least ten counts were recorded for this clonotype. CDR3 sequence (DNA): TGCAGTGCTAGAGTTAGGGCGAGCTCCTACAATGAGCAGTTCTTC. Encoded protein: CSARVRASSYNEQFF. The chain is built from TRBV20-1 and TRBJ2-1, with D unresolved. Trimming stripped 1 base from V and 0 bases from J, with 10 bases between. CDR1 and CDR2 from the germline V gene are DFQATT and SNEGSKA (reference sequence). CDR3 length: 15 residues.

This clonotype was counted at least ten times. The chain carries TRBV7-2 and TRBJ1-5; 7 bases are a match to TRBD1. Germline V gives CDR1 SGHTA, CDR2 FQGNSA. The CDR3 loop spans 16 amino acids. Trimming cost V 1 base and J 3 bases; bases outside gene matches: 6. In nucleotides, the CDR3 is TGTGCCAGCAGCTTAGAGCAGGGGGTAATCAATCAGCCCCAGCATTTT. Protein: CASSLEQGVINQPQHF.

This chain joins TRBV9 and TRBJ1-5; D gene unclear. The germline gives CDR1 SGDLS, CDR2 YYNGEE. This CDR3 contains 14 residues. V dropped 0 bases and J dropped 5 bases, with 9 bases sitting between them. The CDR3 bases are TGTGCCAGCAGCGTAGGGACGGCTCATCAGCCCCAGCATTTT. Translating gives CASSVGTAHQPQHF.

This clonotype was seen repeatedly, ten times or more. V usage is TRBV20-1 and J usage is TRBJ2-7, with D possibly matching TRBD2 (5 bases). The germline V gene encodes CDR1 DFQATT and CDR2 SNEGSKA (reference sequence). The length of the CDR3 is 12 residues. With 7 bases removed from V and 6 bases from J, the gap between germline ends came to 16 bases. CDR3 coding DNA: TGCAGTGTTGACCACCGGGGAGTCGAGCAGTACTTC. Translating it yields CSVDHRGVEQYF.

The sample holds many counts of this clonotype. The genes are TRBV4-3 and TRBJ2-7; 8 nucleotides align to TRBD2. The ends lost 2 bases at V and 0 bases at J; junction bases unmatched: 6. Germline V lookup: CDR1 LGHNA, CDR2 YSLEER. This CDR3 is built from 16 residues. The CDR3 nucleotides read TGCGCCAGCAGCCAAAAGGTTAGCGGGGTCTCCTACGAGCAGTACTTC. It is translated as CASSQKVSGVSYEQYF.

Ten or more counts support this clonotype. V and J are TRBV29-1 and TRBJ2-5; D gene unclear. Trimming pared 6 bases from V and 6 bases from J, leaving 17 bases between. CDR3 length equals 13 residues. From germline, CDR1 is SQVTM and CDR2 ANQGSEA. The CDR3 loop reads CSVRTMTIQTQYF. The CDR3 bases are TGCAGCGTACGCACGATGACAATACAGACCCAGTACTTC.

With respect to this clonotype: A much larger clone lies a single base off, so this may be a read error. The chain couples TRBV9 to TRBJ1-4; D gene unclear. In germline, CDR1 is SGDLS, CDR2 YYNGEE. V was cut by 3 bases and J by 0 bases, with 9 bases left in between. CDR3 length: 15 amino acids. The CDR3 here is CASSAGVPTNEKLFF. DNA of the CDR3: TGTGCCAGCAGCGCCGGGGTGCCAACTAATGAAAAACTGTTTTTT.

This clonotype was detected only a few times. The chain links TRBV7-9 to TRBJ2-7; D unclear. With 5 bases removed from V and 0 bases from J, the gap between germline ends came to 20 bases. The CDR3 is made up of 17 amino acids. CDR1 is SEHNR, CDR2 FQNEAQ, per germline (reference sequence). The CDR3 coding sequence is TGTGCCAGCAGCGCCGCCAGCTCACAGTCCCCCTCCTACGAGCAGTACTTC. Translation: CASSAASSQSPSYEQYF. The full variable domain, in which reference TRBV7-9 and TRBJ2-7 provide the parts outside the CDR3, is DTGVSQNPRHKITKRGQNVTFRCDPISEHNRLYWYRQTLGQGPEFLTYFQNEAQLEKSRLLSDRFSAERPKGSFSTLEIQRTEQGDSAMYLCASSAASSQSPSYEQYFGPGTRLTVT.

This clonotype has at least ten counts. The chain is built from TRBV19 and TRBJ2-3; D is unclear. There are 13 residues in the CDR3. Germline CDR1 LNHDA, CDR2 SQIVND (reference sequence). The V end was cut by 7 bases, the J end by 2 bases, with 10 bases between. DNA for the CDR3: TGTGCCAGTAAGGATTGGCTCACAGATACGCAGTATTTT. It is translated as CASKDWLTDTQYF.

The chain has TRBV29-1 and TRBJ2-7; either TRBD1 or TRBD2 may supply D (5 bases each). Trimming pared 4 bases from V and 2 bases from J, leaving 9 bases between. Germline V gene lookup returns CDR1 SQVTM and CDR2 ANQGSEA. The length of the CDR3 is 12 residues. The CDR3 protein is CSVARGTYEQYF. For the CDR3, the DNA is TGCAGCGTTGCGAGGGGCACCTACGAGCAGTACTTC.

In its sample, this clonotype was seen many times. The chain recombines TRBV5-1 with TRBJ1-4; no definite D call. CDR3 length: 14 amino acids. The V gene lost 0 bases and the J gene lost 12 bases, with 15 bases spanning the gap. Germline CDR1 is SGHRS and CDR2 is YFSETQ. CDR3 region: CASSLGQDPGQLFF. The CDR3 coding sequence is TGCGCCAGCAGCTTGGGGCAGGACCCTGGTCAACTGTTTTTT.

This clonotype turned up a few times. This chain joins TRBV20-1 and TRBJ1-6, with D tentatively TRBD1 (5 bases). The germline gives CDR1 DFQATT, CDR2 SNEGSKA (reference sequence). V dropped 4 bases and J dropped 6 bases, with 10 bases sitting between them. The CDR3 totals 13 residues. As DNA, the CDR3 is TGCAGTGCTAAGCCGACAGTTAATTCACCCCTCCACTTT. Its translation: CSAKPTVNSPLHF.